The source of this T cell receptor beta chain is a study of blood T cells in healthy people across ages (dated by TCRdb to about 2015). The study in broad terms: Template switching captured roughly one uniquely barcoded TCR beta cDNA molecule per two T cells in model experiments. The donors were split into four age groups: young (average about 16 years), middle-aged (39), aged (approximately 60) and long-lived (approximately 80). Using the same blood draw, the study looked at two additional independent replicas of 1 million unique cDNA reads for two donors, one aged 18 to 30 and the other aged 80 or older. To avoid experimental bias, donors of different ages were spread randomly across the sequencing lanes. To track age-related changes in TCR beta repertoire diversity, the study relied on deep sequencing normalized with unique cDNA molecular identifiers.

In regard to this clonotype: Its specific antigen is unknown. At one boundary the junction diverges from the germline segment, which might be a read error.

Results and caveats for the whole study, not just this receptor: As age increased, observed TCR beta diversity per million T cells dropped in a roughly linear way, and a significant reduction was already evident by age around 41. Because donor CMV infection status was unknown, age-related changes in expanded clonotypes were potentially confounded. Since profiling was done on bulk unsorted PBMCs, naive and antigen-experienced compartments could not be conclusively compared. A strong correlation was found between observed TCR beta diversity and the percentage of naive T cells measured by flow cytometry. Compared with the aged group, more naive CD4+ T cells, fewer expanded clones and increased TCR diversity were shown by the long-lived group, suggesting age selection. Estimates of total diversity based on one million sequenced T cells were regarded as lower bounds and as underestimates.

The library was obtained by 5' RACE. The instrument given in TCRdb is Illumina HiSeq 2500. The second PCR ran for roughly 7 to 12 cycles and used a J-beta primer mix along with a sample-barcoded 5' primer. A unique molecular identifier was introduced onto each TCR beta cDNA molecule by a template-switch 5' adaptor carrying 12 random nucleotides. At least 2.5 million CDR3-containing paired-end reads were obtained from each sample. The Mint cDNA synthesis kit, primed by a TRBC-specific oligonucleotide, was used to synthesize first-strand cDNA from all RNA. Following uracil-DNA glycosylase treatment, a first 18-cycle PCR with universal primers M1SS and BC2_uni_R was performed on all cDNA. In the source study's methods: Normalization of each sample was performed by random selection of 1 million high-quality reads, each carrying a distinct molecular identifier. Reads sharing molecular identifiers were discarded rather than binned into consensus sequences. CDR3 identification, clonotype clustering and error correction used MiTCR with a Q25 quality threshold and the strictest error-elimination algorithm. Lower-bound total TCR beta diversity was estimated with a nonparametric unseen species model using Euler transformation. TCRdb reworked the public reads: Q25 trimming with fastp, MiXCR clone assembly, productive beta chains retained. One record per CDR3 amino acid sequence lists the most common genes and DNA. These V and J calls rely on TCRdb rather than the paper's analysis. A total of 1.5 million to 2 million distinct CDR3 sequences appear in this sample, approximately 28% of them only once. Together, the top ten hold 7.7% of the sample.

From cysteine to phenylalanine, the CDR3 is 14 amino acids long. The CDR3 DNA has 42 bases and is translated from base 1. The roughly 42 donors, aged about 6 to 100 years, were systemically healthy Caucasian individuals from Russia. Each donor gave about 9.7 milliliters of peripheral blood, drawn into EDTA-treated Vacutainer tubes. PBMCs were isolated by Ficoll-Paque density-gradient centrifugation, with at least 6 million obtained per sample. Trizol reagent was used to extract total RNA from PBMCs, with at least 6 micrograms per sample. For every donor, flow cytometry on a PBMC aliquot measured the percentage of naive CD45RAhigh/CD27high T cells.

This sequence originates from a woman between 25 and 40 years old in good health. The sequencing sample was made of blood. The chain is encoded by TRBV12-3 or TRBV12-4 joined to TRBJ2-3, with TRBD1 tentatively as D gene (5 bases match). Here the CDR3 is given as CASSPMAATDTLYF. The nucleotides are TGTGCCAGCAGCCCCATGGCGGCGACAGATACGCTGTATTTT.